This TCR beta chain was captured by sequencing in a study of T cells in Graves' hyperthyroidism and ophthalmopathy. TCR beta CDR3 regions were amplified from RNA transcripts. The TCR CDR3 first-round RT-PCR relied on the HTBI primer set. TCRdb reprocessed the multiplex PCR reads with MiXCR, giving one entry per CDR3 protein. Of around 370,000 distinct CDR3 sequences in the sample, around 18% were seen once. Study findings and constraints: The majority of expanded thyroid clonotypes above 0.001 also appeared in blood.

A patient was excluded if there was uncontrolled infection, other autoimmune disease, pregnancy or lactation. Orbital computed tomography, thyroid ultrasound, serum thyroxine and TRAb, and clinical symptoms together informed the diagnoses. V lost 0 bases and J lost 10, with 11 bases in between. Germline loops: CDR1 SGHRS, CDR2 YFSETQ. The CDR3 covers 14 residues. This clonotype was picked up many times. The antigen remains undetermined. The sequenced material came from blood. V gene TRBV5-1 combines with J gene TRBJ1-6; D remains ambiguous. The origin of this receptor is a young man with Graves' ophthalmopathy. The chain's CDR3 is CASSLANSHSPLHF. CDR3 nucleotides: TGCGCCAGCAGCTTGGCCAATTCACACTCACCCCTCCACTTT.